A single sample gave rise to the 21 T cell receptor beta chains below, sequenced in a study of shared clonotypes between healthy human individuals. Generated by immunoSEQ multiplex PCR, the TCRdb table keeps only in-frame clones and is missing some. The data contain around 1.9 million clones, roughly 93% of them seen just once; the ten biggest clones take up approximately 1.7%. CD45RO-negative, CCR7-selected cells formed the naive CD8 fraction, which excluded terminally differentiated effector memory CD45RA+ cells. Sequences were obtained from naive CD8+ T cells from PBMCs. These receptors came from a man between 18 and 35 years old in good health. Some clones in this sample may be carry-over from other donors' samples.

The chain carries TRBV13 and TRBJ2-7; 11 bases fit TRBD2. The germline V gene encodes CDR1 PRHDT and CDR2 FYEKMQ (reference sequence). This CDR3 is 18 amino acids long. The ends lost 8 bases at V and 4 bases at J; junction bases unmatched: 19. The CDR3 sequence: CASAHQQKASGRCYEQYF. The CDR3 nucleotides read TGTGCCAGCGCTCATCAACAGAAGGCTAGCGGGAGGTGTTACGAGCAGTACTTC.

The chain recombines TRBV2 with TRBJ2-3, with TRBD1 identical over 9 bases. The CDR3 is made up of 16 amino acids. Germline-derived CDR1 and CDR2 are SNHLY and FYNNEI. V shed 5 bases and J 2 bases; nucleotides not matched to a gene: 8. The CDR3 sequence is CASSLGQGRATDTQYF. The CDR3 region has the DNA TGTGCCAGCAGTCTAGGACAGGGGCGGGCCACAGATACGCAGTATTTT.

This chain connects TRBV28 to TRBJ1-5; 7 positions agree with TRBD1. With 6 bases clipped from V and 2 bases from J, the junction kept 10 bases outside the gene matches. CDR1 is MDHEN and CDR2 is SYDVKM in the germline V gene. The CDR3 runs to 16 residues. The chain's CDR3 is CASSLEGAAGNQPQHF. The CDR3 DNA is TGTGCCAGCAGCTTAGAGGGGGCCGCGGGCAATCAGCCCCAGCATTTT.

The chain recombines TRBV29-1 with TRBJ2-5; D is tentatively TRBD1 or TRBD2 (6 bases each). The V and J ends lost 5 bases and 5 bases respectively, with 18 bases between them. CDR3 size: 14 residues. In germline, CDR1 is SQVTM, CDR2 ANQGSEA. The CDR3 DNA reads as TGCAGCGTTTCTAGGGGGGAACTTAGGGAGACCCAGTACTTC. It codes for CSVSRGELRETQYF.

V and J are TRBV4-1 and TRBJ2-2; D not resolved. The germline CDR1 and CDR2 sequences are MGHRA and YSYEKL. V was shortened by 2 bases and J by 0 bases, with 10 bases between the two germline ends. The CDR3 consists of 16 residues. Written as DNA, the CDR3 is TGCGCCAGCAGCCAATCCGGCGCGCCGAACACCGGGGAGCTGTTTTTT. The encoded protein is CASSQSGAPNTGELFF.

As regards this clone: Within the sample, other DNA sequences also encode this same CDR3. The chain employs TRBV13 and TRBJ2-1; possibly TRBD1 or TRBD2 for D (5 bases each). The CDR3 length is 12 residues. Germline V CDR1 and CDR2: PRHDT, FYEKMQ (reference sequence). V was clipped by 5 bases and J by 7 bases, with 9 bases between them. The CDR3 region is CASSPGSNEQFF. The CDR3 DNA follows: TGTGCCAGCAGCCCAGGGAGTAATGAGCAGTTCTTC. Full variable domain (remainder filled in from reference TRBV13 and TRBJ2-1): AAGVIQSPRHLIKEKRETATLKCYPIPRHDTVYWYQQGPGQDPQFLISFYEKMQSDKGSIPDRFSAQQFSDYHSELNMSSLELGDSALYFCASSPGSNEQFFGPGTRLTVL.

This clone was observed once. The chain combines TRBV19 with TRBJ1-5; a possible D gene is TRBD1 (5 bases). V lost 1 base and J 7 bases, leaving 20 bases between the germline ends. Germline V gene lookup returns CDR1 LNHDA and CDR2 SQIVND (reference sequence). The CDR3 runs 17 residues. The CDR3 is CASSIGLAGLGGQPQHF. Written as DNA, the CDR3 is TGTGCCAGTAGTATAGGTTTAGCGGGACTGGGAGGCCAGCCCCAGCATTTT.

The V gene is TRBV30, the J gene TRBJ2-5; TRBD1 matches 7 bases. The J call may be mistaken, given a closer DNA end match to TRBJ2-7. Looked up from germline, CDR1 is GTSNPN and CDR2 is SVGIG (reference sequence). The CDR3 extends over 12 amino acids. The CDR3 bases are TGTGCCGGATGGACAGGTAACCACGAGCAGTACTTC. Amino acids: CAGWTGNHEQYF.

The V gene is TRBV27, the J gene TRBJ1-1; D may be TRBD1 (5 bases). The CDR3 runs to 14 residues. Germline CDR1 and CDR2: MNHEY and SMNVEV (reference sequence). V lost 5 bases to trimming and J lost 1 base, with 11 bases between them. CDR3 region: CASSVRVGNTEAFF. The CDR3 coding sequence is TGTGCCAGCAGTGTCAGGGTGGGGAACACTGAAGCTTTCTTT.

CDR3 loop: CAWSVSTGLVLSDIQYF. The CDR3 DNA is TGTGCCTGGAGTGTGTCGACAGGGCTAGTTCTTTCCGACATTCAGTACTTC. The chain uses TRBV30 and TRBJ2-4, with TRBD1 matching 7 bases. The germline gives CDR1 GTSNPN, CDR2 SVGIG (reference sequence). This CDR3 region has 17 residues. V lost 0 bases to trimming and J lost 8 bases; unmatched junction nucleotides: 16.

J is TRBJ2-7 and V is TRBV21-1; the D call TRBD1 from the table was never checked on the DNA. TRBV21-1 is assigned pseudogene status. The length of the CDR3 is 15 residues. CDR3 DNA sequence: TGTGCCAGCCCTTCGAGGGACAGCCCAACCTACGAGCAGTACTTC. This codes for CASPSRDSPTYEQYF.

The V gene is TRBV15, the J gene TRBJ1-4; possible D gene TRBD1, 5 bases. V dropped 0 bases and J dropped 13 bases, with 18 bases sitting between them. Germline CDR1 and CDR2: LNHNV and YYDKDF (reference sequence). The CDR3 runs 15 residues. For the CDR3, the DNA is TGTGCCACCAGCAGAGATGAATCGGCAGGGACGGGACTGTTTTTT. Its translation: CATSRDESAGTGLFF.

V is TRBV9 and J is TRBJ2-7, with 8 positions matching TRBD1. The CDR3 is 14 residues long. J lost 3 bases, V lost 2 bases, and 4 bases had no gene match. CDR1 is SGDLS, CDR2 YYNGEE, per germline. This chain's CDR3 is CASSVDRVVYEQYF. The CDR3 bases are TGTGCCAGCAGCGTGGACAGGGTAGTCTACGAGCAGTACTTC.

This chain connects TRBV14 to TRBJ1-2, with TRBD1 as a possible D gene (5 bases). Per germline, CDR1 SGHDN and CDR2 FVKESK. V shed 2 bases and J shed 2 bases, with 12 bases lying between them. CDR3 size: 15 residues. CDR3 residues: CASSQRGRINYGYTF. CDR3 bases: TGTGCCAGCAGCCAAAGGGGTAGAATCAACTATGGCTACACCTTC.

Remarks on this clone: Other nucleotide sequences from this sample produce the same CDR3. The CDR3 loop reads CSVVLALSSYEQYF. The DNA of the CDR3 is TGCAGCGTTGTCCTGGCGCTTAGCTCCTACGAGCAGTACTTC. The rearrangement uses TRBV29-1 and TRBJ2-7; D remains unclear. Trimming took off 4 bases at V and 0 bases at J, with 13 bases between the two ends. The CDR3 is 14 amino acids. Germline-derived CDR1 and CDR2 are SQVTM and ANQGSEA.

V is TRBV7-8 and J is TRBJ1-2; TRBD1 aligns across 7 bases. This CDR3 has 19 residues. The V gene's germline CDR1 is SGHVS and CDR2 FQNEAQ. V trimming: 3 bases; J trimming: 4 bases; junction bases outside the gene matches: 20. CDR3 residues: CASSFSYNREGAFGYGYTF. The CDR3 DNA sequence: TGTGCCAGCAGCTTTTCGTACAACCGTGAGGGGGCGTTTGGCTATGGCTACACCTTC.

The gene calls are TRBV11-3 and TRBJ1-5, with unresolved D. Trimming pared 1 base from V and 4 bases from J, leaving 17 bases between. This CDR3 is built from 17 residues. Germline V lookup: CDR1 SGHNT, CDR2 YENEEA. CDR3 sequence: CASSLAARASPNQPQHF. DNA for the CDR3: TGTGCCAGCAGCTTAGCGGCTCGGGCCAGCCCAAATCAGCCCCAGCATTTT.

V is TRBV5-4 and J is TRBJ1-1, with D perhaps matching TRBD1 (5 bases). The V end lost 2 bases, the J end lost 4 bases, and 12 bases lay between the germline ends. There are 14 residues in the CDR3. Germline V gene data show CDR1 as SGHNT and CDR2 as YYREEE (reference sequence). The chain's CDR3 is CASSFPGRGTEAFF. CDR3 in DNA: TGTGCCAGCAGCTTCCCGGGACGGGGCACTGAAGCTTTCTTT.

This clone was seen more than once but under ten times. The chain couples TRBV28 to TRBJ1-1; D not certain. Germline loops: CDR1 MDHEN, CDR2 SYDVKM. The V end was cut by 2 bases, the J end by 3 bases, with 7 bases between. The CDR3 consists of 13 residues. CDR3 residues: CASSLLRDTEAFF. CDR3 coding DNA: TGTGCCAGCAGTTTACTTCGAGACACTGAAGCTTTCTTT.

This clone has just one count. This chain joins TRBV15 and TRBJ2-7; unclear D gene. The CDR3 is made up of 16 amino acids. The germline V gene has CDR1 LNHNV and CDR2 YYDKDF (reference sequence). The germline V and J ends were trimmed by 2 bases and 6 bases, with 20 bases remaining between them. The CDR3 here is CATSRYRTNKGFEQYF. The CDR3, as DNA: TGTGCCACCAGCAGATACCGGACCAATAAGGGCTTCGAGCAGTACTTC.

The sample holds one count of this clone. V gene TRBV2 combines with J gene TRBJ2-3, with unresolved D. CDR1 and CDR2 (germline): SNHLY, FYNNEI. Trimming stripped 6 bases from V and 4 bases from J, with 14 bases between. The CDR3 covers 14 residues. CDR3 in amino acids: CASRPPRISDTQYF. The DNA for the CDR3 is TGTGCCAGCAGGCCCCCGAGGATCTCAGATACGCAGTATTTT. Combining the CDR3 with reference TRBV2 and TRBJ2-3 gives the whole variable domain EPEVTQTPSHQVTQMGQEVILRCVPISNHLYFYWYRQILGQKVEFLVSFYNNEISEKSEIFDDQFSVERPDGSNFTLKIRSTKLEDSAMYFCASRPPRISDTQYFGPGTRLTVL.